This section outlines one TCR beta chain sequence together with its context. This sample was taken from a study of blood T cell repertoires in COVID-19. The overall study: The origin of the acute and convalescent COVID-19 samples was the United States, Italy and Spain. The analysed material was cDNA or gDNA that came from T cells, B-cell-depleted T cells, or PBMCs.

The CDR3 spans 18 residues. Germline CDR1 LGHDT, CDR2 YNNKEL (reference sequence). Trimming removed 0 bases from V and 3 bases from J, with 18 bases in between. Data came from immunoSEQ multiplex PCR; TCRdb stores just in-frame clones and leaves some out. This sample has 140,000 to 150,000 clones, with approximately 89% found just once. Sequenced input: peripheral blood. This chain links TRBV3-1 (or the pseudogene TRBV3-2) with TRBJ2-1; TRBD2 might be the D (6 bases). The sequence came from a man in his fifties or sixties with active or convalescent COVID-19. In DNA, the CDR3 is TGTGCCAGCAGCCAAGAGGGGCCCGGGAGTCATCGCTACAATGAGCAGTTCTTC. Amino acids: CASSQEGPGSHRYNEQFF.